Listed below are T cell receptor beta chains from one sample, sequenced in a study of blood T cells in healthy people across ages. One entry per CDR3 protein, called by TCRdb with MiXCR from the 5' RACE reads. This sample has roughly 2 million distinct CDR3 sequences, with about 50% found just once. Sample: blood. These receptors were taken from a middle-aged woman in good health. CDR3s include the opening cysteine and the closing phenylalanine or tryptophan. Fields, in order: CDR3 DNA, CDR3 protein, V gene, clone size, J gene, D gene. D genes are given only for firm matches. Size is omitted from some rows. Given values are once, few, many or a class for expanded clones.

DNA: TGCGCCAGCAGGGACACAGGGAACCCGGAGCAGTACTTC
CDR3: CASRDTGNPEQYF
V: TRBV10-2
size: .
J: TRBJ2-4
D: .

DNA: TGTGCCAGCAGCGTAGTATCGGGAGGCCGGGAGACCCAGTACTTC
CDR3: CASSVVSGGRETQYF
V: TRBV9
size: few
J: TRBJ2-5
D: TRBD2

DNA: TGTGCCAGCAGCAAAGGACAGGCGGCCTACAATGAGCAGTTCTTC
CDR3: CASSKGQAAYNEQFF
V: TRBV5-5
size: .
J: TRBJ2-1
D: TRBD1

DNA: TGCAGCGTCCAGCCTAGCACAGATACGCAGTATTTT
CDR3: CSVQPSTDTQYF
V: TRBV29-1
size: .
J: TRBJ2-3
D: .

DNA: TGCGCCAGCAGCCAAGAGGGTCTAGCGGGGGGAAACCAAGAGACCCAGTACTTC
CDR3: CASSQEGLAGGNQETQYF
V: TRBV4-3
size: .
J: TRBJ2-5
D: TRBD2

DNA: TGTGCCAGCAGCGGAACGGGACACCCACAAGAGACCCGGTACTTC
CDR3: CASSGTGHPQETRYF
V: TRBV9
size: .
J: TRBJ2-5
D: .

DNA: TGCAGCGCAAAAAAAGCGGGGGGAAGAGAGACCCAGTACTTC
CDR3: CSAKKAGGRETQYF
V: TRBV29-1
size: many
J: TRBJ2-5
D: TRBD2

DNA: TGTGCTAGTGGTCATGGATTGAAGAAAGAGCAGTTCTTC
CDR3: CASGHGLKKEQFF
V: TRBV12-5
size: .
J: TRBJ2-1
D: .

DNA: TGCAGCGTGTCGACTAGCGGAAACAATGAGCAGTACTTC
CDR3: CSVSTSGNNEQYF
V: TRBV29-1
size: .
J: TRBJ2-7
D: TRBD2

DNA: TGTGCCACCAGTGATTCCACAGGGGCTCATGGCTACACCTTC
CDR3: CATSDSTGAHGYTF
V: TRBV24-1
size: .
J: TRBJ1-2
D: TRBD1

DNA: TGCGCCAGCAGCGCGGCGATTCAAGAGACCCAGTACTTC
CDR3: CASSAAIQETQYF
V: TRBV5-1
size: .
J: TRBJ2-5
D: .

DNA: TGTGCCAGCACCATAAATCCGGATACGCAGTATTTT
CDR3: CASTINPDTQYF
V: TRBV12-3/TRBV12-4
size: few
J: TRBJ2-3
D: .

DNA: TGCAGTGCTAGGGACGGGACAGGATCCTACGAGCAGTACTTC
CDR3: CSARDGTGSYEQYF
V: TRBV20-1
size: few
J: TRBJ2-7
D: TRBD1

DNA: TGCAGTGCTAGAGATCCGACAGGGAGGGAGCAGTTCTTC
CDR3: CSARDPTGREQFF
V: TRBV20-1
size: .
J: TRBJ2-1
D: .

DNA: TGTGCCAGCAGCGTAGGTAATCTAGGGGCTGACAATGAGCAGTTCTTC
CDR3: CASSVGNLGADNEQFF
V: TRBV9
size: few
J: TRBJ2-1
D: .

DNA: TGCAGCGTTGTTGGCAGTAACAATGAGCAGTTCTTC
CDR3: CSVVGSNNEQFF
V: TRBV29-1
size: few
J: TRBJ2-1
D: .

DNA: TGTGCCAGCAGTCGACAGCAAAAGAACACAGATACGCAGTATTTT
CDR3: CASSRQQKNTDTQYF
V: TRBV12-3/TRBV12-4
size: few
J: TRBJ2-3
D: .

DNA: TGTGCCACCCTCAACATGGGAAATGGGTATGGCTACACCTTC
CDR3: CATLNMGNGYGYTF
V: TRBV6-5
size: .
J: TRBJ1-2
D: .

DNA: TGTGCCAGCAGCCCGTGGGAGCGCGCAGGGTGGGGCAACGTCCTGACTTTC
CDR3: CASSPWERAGWGNVLTF
V: TRBV5-4
size: .
J: TRBJ2-6
D: .

DNA: TGTGCCAGCAGTTTCAAGGGCCTACCTGGGTTAAATGAGCAGTTCTTC
CDR3: CASSFKGLPGLNEQFF
V: TRBV12-3/TRBV12-4
size: .
J: TRBJ2-1
D: .

DNA: TGCGCCAGCCATGGGGGGGCCGGCAATCAGCCCCAGCATTTT
CDR3: CASHGGAGNQPQHF
V: TRBV10-2
size: .
J: TRBJ1-5
D: .

DNA: TGTGCCAGCAGCCGGACAGGTGATAGATATAGCAATCAGCCCCAGCATTTT
CDR3: CASSRTGDRYSNQPQHF
V: TRBV2
size: few
J: TRBJ1-5
D: TRBD1